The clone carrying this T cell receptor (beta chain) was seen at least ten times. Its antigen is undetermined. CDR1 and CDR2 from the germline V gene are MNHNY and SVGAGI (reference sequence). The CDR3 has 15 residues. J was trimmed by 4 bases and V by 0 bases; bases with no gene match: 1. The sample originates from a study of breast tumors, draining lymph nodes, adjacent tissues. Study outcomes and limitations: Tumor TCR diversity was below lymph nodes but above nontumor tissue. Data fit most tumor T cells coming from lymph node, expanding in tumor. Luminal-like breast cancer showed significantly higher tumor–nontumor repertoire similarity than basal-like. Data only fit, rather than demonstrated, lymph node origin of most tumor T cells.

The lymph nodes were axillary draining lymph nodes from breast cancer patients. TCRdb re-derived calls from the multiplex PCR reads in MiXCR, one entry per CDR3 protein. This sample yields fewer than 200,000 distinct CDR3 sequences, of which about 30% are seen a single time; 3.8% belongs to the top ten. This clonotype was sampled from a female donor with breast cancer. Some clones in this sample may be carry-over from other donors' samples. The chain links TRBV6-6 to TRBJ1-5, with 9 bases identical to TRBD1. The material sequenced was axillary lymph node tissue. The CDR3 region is CASSYSQGANQPQHF. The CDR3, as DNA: TGTGCCAGCAGTTACTCACAGGGGGCTAATCAGCCCCAGCATTTT.